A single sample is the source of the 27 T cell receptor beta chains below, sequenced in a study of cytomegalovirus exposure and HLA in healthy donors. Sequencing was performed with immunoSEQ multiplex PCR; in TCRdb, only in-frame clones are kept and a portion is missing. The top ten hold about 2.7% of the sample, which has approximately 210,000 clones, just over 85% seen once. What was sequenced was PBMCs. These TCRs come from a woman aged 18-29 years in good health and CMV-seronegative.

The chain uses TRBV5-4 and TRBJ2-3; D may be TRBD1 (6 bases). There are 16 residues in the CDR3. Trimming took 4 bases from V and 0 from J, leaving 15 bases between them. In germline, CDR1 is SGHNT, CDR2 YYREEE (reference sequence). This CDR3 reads CASSLGQLRSTDTQYF. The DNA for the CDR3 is TGTGCCAGCAGCCTAGGACAGCTGAGGAGCACAGATACGCAGTATTTT.

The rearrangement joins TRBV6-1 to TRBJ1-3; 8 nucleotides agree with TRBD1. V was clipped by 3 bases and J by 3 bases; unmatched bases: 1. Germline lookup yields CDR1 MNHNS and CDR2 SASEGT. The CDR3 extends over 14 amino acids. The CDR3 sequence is CASSDRGLGNTIYF. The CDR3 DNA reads TGTGCCAGCAGTGACAGGGGGCTTGGAAACACCATATATTTT.

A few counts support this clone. The CDR3 here is CASSRGNEQYF. CDR3 sequence (DNA): TGTGCCAGCAGCCGCGGGAACGAGCAGTACTTC. The genes are TRBV6-5 and TRBJ2-7; D might be TRBD2 (6 bases). Trimming left V 6 bases short and J 5 bases short, with 8 bases between. The germline CDR1 and CDR2 sequences are MNHEY and SVGAGI. The CDR3 is made up of 11 amino acids.

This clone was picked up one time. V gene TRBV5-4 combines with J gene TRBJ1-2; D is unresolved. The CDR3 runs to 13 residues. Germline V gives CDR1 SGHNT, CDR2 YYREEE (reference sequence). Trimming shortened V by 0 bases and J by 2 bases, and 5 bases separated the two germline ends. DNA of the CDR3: TGTGCCAGCAGCTTGGACAGCAACTATGGCTACACCTTC. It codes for CASSLDSNYGYTF.

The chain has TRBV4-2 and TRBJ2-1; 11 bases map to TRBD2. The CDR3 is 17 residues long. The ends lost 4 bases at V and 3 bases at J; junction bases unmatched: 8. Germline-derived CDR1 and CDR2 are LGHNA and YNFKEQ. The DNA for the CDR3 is TGTGCCAGCAGCCGGAGTAGCGGGAGGGAGAACTACAATGAGCAGTTCTTC. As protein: CASSRSSGRENYNEQFF.

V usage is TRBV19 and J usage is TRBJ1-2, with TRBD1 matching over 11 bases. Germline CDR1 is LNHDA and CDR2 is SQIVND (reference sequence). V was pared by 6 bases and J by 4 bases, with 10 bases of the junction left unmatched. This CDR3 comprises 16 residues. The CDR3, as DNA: TGTGCCAGTAGGCCGACTGGGACAGGGGGTCCCTATGGCTACACCTTC. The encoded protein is CASRPTGTGGPYGYTF.

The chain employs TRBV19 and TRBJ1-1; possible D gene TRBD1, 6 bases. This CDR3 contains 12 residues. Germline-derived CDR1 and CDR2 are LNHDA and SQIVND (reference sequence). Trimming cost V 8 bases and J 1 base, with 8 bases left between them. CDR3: CASQQGNTEAFF. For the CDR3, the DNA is TGTGCCAGTCAACAGGGGAACACTGAAGCTTTCTTT.

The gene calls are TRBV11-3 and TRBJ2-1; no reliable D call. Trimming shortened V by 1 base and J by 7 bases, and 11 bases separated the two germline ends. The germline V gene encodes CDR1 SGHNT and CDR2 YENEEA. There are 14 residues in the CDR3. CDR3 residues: CASSLASDGNEQFF. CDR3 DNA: TGTGCCAGCAGCTTAGCGTCAGACGGGAATGAGCAGTTCTTC. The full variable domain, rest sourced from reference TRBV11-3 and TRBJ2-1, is EAGVVQSPRYKIIEKKQPVAFWCNPISGHNTLYWYLQNLGQGPELLIRYENEEAVDDSQLPKDRFSAERLKGVDSTLKIQPAELGDSAVYLCASSLASDGNEQFFGPGTRLTVL.

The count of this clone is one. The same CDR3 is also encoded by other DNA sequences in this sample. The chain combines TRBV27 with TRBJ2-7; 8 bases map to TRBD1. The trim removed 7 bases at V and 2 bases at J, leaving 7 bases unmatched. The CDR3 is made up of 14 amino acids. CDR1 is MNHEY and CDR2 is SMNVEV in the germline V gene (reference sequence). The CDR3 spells CASKKTGAAYEQYF. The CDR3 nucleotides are TGTGCCAGCAAAAAGACAGGGGCAGCCTACGAGCAGTACTTC.

CDR3 amino acids: CASSLIRLQGRNYGYTF. The DNA of the CDR3 is TGTGCCAGCAGTTTGATACGGTTACAGGGGAGGAACTATGGCTACACCTTC. The J gene is TRBJ1-2, the V gene TRBV28, with 7 positions matching TRBD1. The V gene's germline CDR1 is MDHEN and CDR2 SYDVKM. This CDR3 comprises 17 residues. V was clipped by 3 bases and J by 2 bases; unmatched bases: 12.

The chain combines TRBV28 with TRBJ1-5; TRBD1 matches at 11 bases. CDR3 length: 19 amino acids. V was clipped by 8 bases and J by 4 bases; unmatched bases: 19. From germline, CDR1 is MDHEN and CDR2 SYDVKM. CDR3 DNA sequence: TGTGCCAGCCAGATTAGAACAGAAGTCGGACAGGGGGCAAATCAGCCCCAGCATTTT. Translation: CASQIRTEVGQGANQPQHF.

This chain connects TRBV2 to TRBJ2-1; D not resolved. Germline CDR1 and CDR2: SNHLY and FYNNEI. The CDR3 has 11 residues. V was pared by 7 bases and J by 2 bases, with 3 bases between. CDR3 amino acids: CASIAYNEQFF. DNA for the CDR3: TGTGCCAGCATCGCCTACAATGAGCAGTTCTTC.

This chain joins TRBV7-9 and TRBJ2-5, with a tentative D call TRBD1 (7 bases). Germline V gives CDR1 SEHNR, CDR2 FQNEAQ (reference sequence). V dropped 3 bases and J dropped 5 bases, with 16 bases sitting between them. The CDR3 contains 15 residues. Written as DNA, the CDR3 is TGTGCCAGCAGCTTCCGGGACAGCGGGCGGGAGACCCAGTACTTC. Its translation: CASSFRDSGRETQYF.

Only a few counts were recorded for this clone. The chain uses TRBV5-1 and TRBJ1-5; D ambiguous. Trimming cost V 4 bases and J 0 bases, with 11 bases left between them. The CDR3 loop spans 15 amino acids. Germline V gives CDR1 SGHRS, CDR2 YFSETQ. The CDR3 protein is CASSRDGYSNQPQHF. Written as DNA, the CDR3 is TGCGCCAGCAGCCGGGATGGCTATAGCAATCAGCCCCAGCATTTT.

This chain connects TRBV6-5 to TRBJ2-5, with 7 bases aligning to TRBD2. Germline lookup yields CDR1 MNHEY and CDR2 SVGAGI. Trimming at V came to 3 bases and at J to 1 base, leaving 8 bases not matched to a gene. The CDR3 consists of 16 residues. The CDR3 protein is CASSYSGLVGQETQYF. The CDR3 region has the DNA TGTGCCAGCAGTTATTCCGGACTAGTCGGCCAAGAGACCCAGTACTTC.

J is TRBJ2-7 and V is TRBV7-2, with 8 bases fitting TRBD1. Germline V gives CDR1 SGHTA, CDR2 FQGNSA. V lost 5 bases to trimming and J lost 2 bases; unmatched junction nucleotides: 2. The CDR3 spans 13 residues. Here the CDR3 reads CASSPTGAYEQYF. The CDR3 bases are TGTGCCAGCAGCCCGACAGGGGCCTACGAGCAGTACTTC. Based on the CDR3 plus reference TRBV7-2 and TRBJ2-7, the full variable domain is GAGVSQSPSNKVTEKGKDVELRCDPISGHTALYWYRQSLGQGLEFLIYFQGNSAPDKSGLPSDRFSAERTGGSVSTLTIQRTQQEDSAVYLCASSPTGAYEQYFGPGTRLTVT.

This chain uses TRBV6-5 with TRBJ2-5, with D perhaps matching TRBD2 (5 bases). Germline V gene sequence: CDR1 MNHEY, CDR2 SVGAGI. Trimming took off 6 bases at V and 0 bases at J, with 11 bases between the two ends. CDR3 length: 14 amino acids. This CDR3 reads CASSGRGYQETQYF. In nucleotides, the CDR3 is TGTGCCAGCAGCGGACGAGGGTACCAAGAGACCCAGTACTTC.

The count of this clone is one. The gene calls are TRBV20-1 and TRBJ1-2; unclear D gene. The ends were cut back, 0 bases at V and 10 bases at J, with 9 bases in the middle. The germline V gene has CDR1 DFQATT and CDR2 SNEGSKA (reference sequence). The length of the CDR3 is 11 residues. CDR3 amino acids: CSARDRRLYTF. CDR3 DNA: TGCAGTGCTAGAGATCGGCGGCTCTACACCTTC.

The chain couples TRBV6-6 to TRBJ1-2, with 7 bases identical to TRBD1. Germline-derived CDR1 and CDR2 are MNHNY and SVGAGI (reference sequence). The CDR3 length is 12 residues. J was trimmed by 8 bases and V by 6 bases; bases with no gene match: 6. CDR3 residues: CASRPRDRGYTF. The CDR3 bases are TGTGCCAGCAGGCCCCGGGACAGAGGCTACACCTTC.

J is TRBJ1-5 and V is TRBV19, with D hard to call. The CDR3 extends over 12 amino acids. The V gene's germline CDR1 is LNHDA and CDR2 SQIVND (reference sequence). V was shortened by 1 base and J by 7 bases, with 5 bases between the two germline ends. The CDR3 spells CASSIVGQPQHF. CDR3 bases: TGTGCCAGTAGTATAGTTGGCCAGCCCCAGCATTTT.

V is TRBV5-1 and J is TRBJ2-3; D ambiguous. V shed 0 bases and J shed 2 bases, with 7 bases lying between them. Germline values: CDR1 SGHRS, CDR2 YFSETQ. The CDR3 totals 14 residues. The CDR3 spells CASSLGSLTDTQYF. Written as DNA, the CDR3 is TGCGCCAGCAGCTTGGGATCACTCACAGATACGCAGTATTTT.

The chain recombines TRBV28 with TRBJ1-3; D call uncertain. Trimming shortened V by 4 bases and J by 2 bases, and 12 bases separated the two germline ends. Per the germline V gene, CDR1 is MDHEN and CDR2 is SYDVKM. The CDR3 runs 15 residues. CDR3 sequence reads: CASSSPPRAGNTIYF. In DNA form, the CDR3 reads TGTGCCAGCAGTTCACCCCCTCGAGCTGGAAACACCATATATTTT.

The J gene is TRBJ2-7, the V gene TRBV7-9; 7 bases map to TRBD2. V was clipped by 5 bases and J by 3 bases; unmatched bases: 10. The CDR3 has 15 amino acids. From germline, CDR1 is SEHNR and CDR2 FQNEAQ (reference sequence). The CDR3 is CASSLLPGLLYEQYF. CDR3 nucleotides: TGTGCCAGCAGCCTGCTCCCGGGACTACTCTACGAGCAGTACTTC.

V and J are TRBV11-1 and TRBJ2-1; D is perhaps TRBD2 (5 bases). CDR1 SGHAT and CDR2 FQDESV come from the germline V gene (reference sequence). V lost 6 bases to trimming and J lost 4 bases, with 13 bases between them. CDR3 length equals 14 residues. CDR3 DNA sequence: TGTGCCAGCAGGGCGGCAGGCGGGTACAATGAGCAGTTCTTC. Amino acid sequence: CASRAAGGYNEQFF. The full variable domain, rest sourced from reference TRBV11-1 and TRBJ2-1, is EAEVAQSPRYKITEKSQAVAFWCDPISGHATLYWYRQILGQGPELLVQFQDESVVDDSQLPKDRFSAERLKGVDSTLKIQPAELGDSAMYLCASRAAGGYNEQFFGPGTRLTVL.

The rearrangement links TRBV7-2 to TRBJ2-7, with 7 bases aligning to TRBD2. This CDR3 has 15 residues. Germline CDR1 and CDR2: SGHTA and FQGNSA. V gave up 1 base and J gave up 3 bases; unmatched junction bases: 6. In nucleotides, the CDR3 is TGTGCCAGCAGCTTAGGGGGGGGGACTAACTACGAGCAGTACTTC. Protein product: CASSLGGGTNYEQYF.

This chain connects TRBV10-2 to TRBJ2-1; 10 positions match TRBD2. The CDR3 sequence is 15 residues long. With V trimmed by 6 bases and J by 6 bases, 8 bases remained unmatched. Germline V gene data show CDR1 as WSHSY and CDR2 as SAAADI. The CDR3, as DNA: TGCGCCAGCAGGGTTAGCGGGAGGCCTGGCAATGAGCAGTTCTTC. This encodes CASRVSGRPGNEQFF.

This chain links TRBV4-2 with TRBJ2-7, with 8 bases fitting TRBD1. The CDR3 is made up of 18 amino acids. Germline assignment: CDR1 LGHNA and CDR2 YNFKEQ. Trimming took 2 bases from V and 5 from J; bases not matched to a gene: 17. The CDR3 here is CASSQSVFPGQDADEQYF. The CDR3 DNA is TGTGCCAGCAGCCAAAGCGTCTTTCCGGGACAGGATGCCGACGAGCAGTACTTC.